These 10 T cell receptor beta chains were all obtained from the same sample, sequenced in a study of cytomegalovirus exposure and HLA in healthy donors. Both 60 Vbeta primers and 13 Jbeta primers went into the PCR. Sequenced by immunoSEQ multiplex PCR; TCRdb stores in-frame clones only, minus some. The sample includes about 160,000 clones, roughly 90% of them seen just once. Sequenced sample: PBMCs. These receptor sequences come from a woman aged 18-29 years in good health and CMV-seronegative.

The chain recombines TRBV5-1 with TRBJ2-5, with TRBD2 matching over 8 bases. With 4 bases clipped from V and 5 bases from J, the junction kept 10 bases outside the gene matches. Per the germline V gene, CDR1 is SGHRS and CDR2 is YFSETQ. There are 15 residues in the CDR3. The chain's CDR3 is CASSPVAGYEETQYF. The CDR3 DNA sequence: TGCGCCAGCAGCCCCGTAGCGGGGTATGAGGAGACCCAGTACTTC.

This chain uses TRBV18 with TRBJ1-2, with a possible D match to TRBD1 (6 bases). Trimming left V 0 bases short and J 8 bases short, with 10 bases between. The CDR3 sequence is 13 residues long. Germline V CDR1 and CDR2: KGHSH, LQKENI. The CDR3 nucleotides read TGTGCCAGCTCACCACCGGCAGGGGAGGGCTACACCTTC. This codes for CASSPPAGEGYTF.

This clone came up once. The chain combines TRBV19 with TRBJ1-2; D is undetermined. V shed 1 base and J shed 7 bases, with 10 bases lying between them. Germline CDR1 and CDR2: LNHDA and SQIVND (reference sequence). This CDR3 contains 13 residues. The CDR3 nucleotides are TGTGCCAGTAGTATAGTCGGCAGAGGTGGCTACACCTTC. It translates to CASSIVGRGGYTF.

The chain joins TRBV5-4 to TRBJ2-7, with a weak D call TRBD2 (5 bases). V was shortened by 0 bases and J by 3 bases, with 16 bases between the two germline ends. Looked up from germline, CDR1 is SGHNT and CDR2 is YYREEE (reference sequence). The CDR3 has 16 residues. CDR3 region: CASSLAAGPNLYEQYF. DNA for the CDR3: TGTGCCAGCAGCTTGGCGGCGGGCCCTAATCTCTACGAGCAGTACTTC.

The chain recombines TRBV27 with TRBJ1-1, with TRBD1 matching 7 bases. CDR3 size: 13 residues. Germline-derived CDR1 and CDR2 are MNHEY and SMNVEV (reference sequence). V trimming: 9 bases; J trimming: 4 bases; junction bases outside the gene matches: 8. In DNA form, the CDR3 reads TGTGCCAGTTACAGGGGAGTGGGCACTGAAGCTTTCTTT. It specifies CASYRGVGTEAFF.

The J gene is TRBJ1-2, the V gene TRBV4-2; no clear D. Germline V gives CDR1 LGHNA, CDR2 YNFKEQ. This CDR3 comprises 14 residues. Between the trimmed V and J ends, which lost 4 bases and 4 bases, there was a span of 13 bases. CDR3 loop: CASSPYREFYGYTF. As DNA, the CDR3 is TGTGCCAGCAGCCCGTACCGGGAGTTCTATGGCTACACCTTC.

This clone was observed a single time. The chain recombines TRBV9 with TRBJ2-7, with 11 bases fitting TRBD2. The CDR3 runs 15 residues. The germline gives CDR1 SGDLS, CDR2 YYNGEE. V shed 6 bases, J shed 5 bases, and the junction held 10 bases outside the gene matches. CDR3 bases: TGTGCCAGCATCTTTAGCGGGAGGGCAAGGCACGAGCAGTACTTC. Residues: CASIFSGRARHEQYF.

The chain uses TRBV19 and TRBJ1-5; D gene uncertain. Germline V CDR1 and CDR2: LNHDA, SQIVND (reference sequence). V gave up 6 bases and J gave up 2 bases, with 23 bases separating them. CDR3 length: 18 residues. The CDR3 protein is CASRPLPLRKRRNQPQHF. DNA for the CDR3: TGTGCCAGTAGACCCCTTCCACTAAGGAAGCGCCGCAATCAGCCCCAGCATTTT. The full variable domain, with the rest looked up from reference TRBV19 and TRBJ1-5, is DGGITQSPKYLFRKEGQNVTLSCEQNLNHDAMYWYRQDPGQGLRLIYYSQIVNDFQKGDIAEGYSVSREKKESFPLTVTSAQKNPTAFYLCASRPLPLRKRRNQPQHFGDGTRLSIL.

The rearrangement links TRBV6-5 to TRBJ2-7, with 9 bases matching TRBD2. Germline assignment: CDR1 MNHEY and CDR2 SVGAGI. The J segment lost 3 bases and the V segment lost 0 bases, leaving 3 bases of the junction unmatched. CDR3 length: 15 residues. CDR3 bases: TGTGCCAGCAGTTACTCCCAGCGGGGGGTCTACGAGCAGTACTTC. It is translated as CASSYSQRGVYEQYF.

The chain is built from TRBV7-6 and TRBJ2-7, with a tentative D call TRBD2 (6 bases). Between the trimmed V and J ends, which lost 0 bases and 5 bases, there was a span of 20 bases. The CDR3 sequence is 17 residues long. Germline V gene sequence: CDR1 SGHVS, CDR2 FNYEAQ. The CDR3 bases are TGTGCCAGCAGCTTAGCACCAAACCTAGCGAGAGGGAACGAGCAGTACTTC. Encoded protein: CASSLAPNLARGNEQYF.